Sequencing of this T cell receptor (beta chain) was carried out in a study of T cells after yellow fever vaccination. The overall study: Preparation of fractions with low cell numbers was performed using SMART-Seq v4 Ultra Low Input.

Study-wide points: Overall, a small share of clonotypes was seen in both CD4 and CD8 compartments. Boosting was followed by the reappearance of most primary-vaccination clones (less than 98% CD4, around 90% CD8). Abundant clonotypes from the bulk population could have been carried over as contaminants into FACS-sorted repertoires.

In TCRdb, the 5' RACE reads were re-called with MiXCR into one record per CDR3 protein. Counted here are some 63,000 distinct CDR3 sequences, roughly 7.3% occurring once; the ten biggest clones make up just over 35%. This clonotype has more than one count but fewer than ten. The target antigen is unknown. The germline V gene encodes CDR1 SGHDT and CDR2 YYEEEE. V lost 0 bases, J lost 2 bases, and 15 bases lay in between. The CDR3 covers 16 residues. The chain is built from TRBV5-6 and TRBJ2-7; D may be TRBD2 (6 bases). The sample was CD8+ T cells sorted from PBMCs, taken 15 days after the yellow fever booster vaccination. The source of this sequence is a man younger than 45 who received the YFV17D yellow fever vaccine. The CDR3 DNA reads as TGTGCCAGCAGCTTGGGGCCCCTAGCGCCCACCTACGAGCAGTACTTC. Its translation: CASSLGPLAPTYEQYF.